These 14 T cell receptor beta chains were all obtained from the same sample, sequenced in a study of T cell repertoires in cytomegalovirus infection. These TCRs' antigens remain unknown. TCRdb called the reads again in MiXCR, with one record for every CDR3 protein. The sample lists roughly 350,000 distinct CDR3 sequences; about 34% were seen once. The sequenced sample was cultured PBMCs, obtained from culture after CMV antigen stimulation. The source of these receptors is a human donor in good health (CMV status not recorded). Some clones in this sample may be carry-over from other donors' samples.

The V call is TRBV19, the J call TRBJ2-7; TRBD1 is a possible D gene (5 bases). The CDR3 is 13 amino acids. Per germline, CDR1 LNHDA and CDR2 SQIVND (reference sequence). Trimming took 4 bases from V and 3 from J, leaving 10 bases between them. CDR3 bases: TGTGCCAGTAGTAAGGACACTTACTACGAGCAGTACTTC. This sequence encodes CASSKDTYYEQYF.

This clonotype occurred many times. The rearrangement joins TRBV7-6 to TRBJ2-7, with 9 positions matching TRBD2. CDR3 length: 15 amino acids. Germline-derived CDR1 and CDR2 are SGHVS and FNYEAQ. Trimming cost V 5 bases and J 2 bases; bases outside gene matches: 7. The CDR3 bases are TGTGCCAGCAGCGGTAGCGGGAGAAGCGCCTACGAGCAGTACTTC. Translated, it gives CASSGSGRSAYEQYF.

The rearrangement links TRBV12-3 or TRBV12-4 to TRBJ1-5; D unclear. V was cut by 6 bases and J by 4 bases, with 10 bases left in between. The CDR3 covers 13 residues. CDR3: CASRQLENQPQHF. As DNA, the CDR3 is TGTGCCAGCAGACAACTTGAGAATCAGCCCCAGCATTTT.

The chain's CDR3 is CASSQDRVSADTQYF. The CDR3 DNA sequence: TGCGCCAGCAGCCAAGATAGGGTATCCGCAGATACGCAGTATTTT. The rearrangement links TRBV4-3 to TRBJ2-3; D gene uncertain. Trimming shortened V by 0 bases and J by 4 bases, and 11 bases separated the two germline ends. The CDR3 runs to 15 residues. Germline V gene lookup returns CDR1 LGHNA and CDR2 YSLEER.

The CDR3 nucleotides are TGCAGTGCTAGAGATGGGACTAGCGGGAGGGCCAGGTACAATGAGCAGTTCTTC. Its protein product is CSARDGTSGRARYNEQFF. The gene calls are TRBV20-1 and TRBJ2-1, with 16 bases fitting TRBD2. This CDR3 contains 18 residues. Germline lookup yields CDR1 DFQATT and CDR2 SNEGSKA (reference sequence). V dropped 0 bases and J dropped 4; count of bases not matched to a gene: 6.

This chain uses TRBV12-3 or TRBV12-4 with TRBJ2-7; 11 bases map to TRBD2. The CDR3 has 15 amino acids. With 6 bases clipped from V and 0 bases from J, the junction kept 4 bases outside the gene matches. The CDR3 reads CASSKLAGASYEQYF. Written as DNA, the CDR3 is TGTGCCAGCAGCAAACTAGCGGGGGCCTCCTACGAGCAGTACTTC.

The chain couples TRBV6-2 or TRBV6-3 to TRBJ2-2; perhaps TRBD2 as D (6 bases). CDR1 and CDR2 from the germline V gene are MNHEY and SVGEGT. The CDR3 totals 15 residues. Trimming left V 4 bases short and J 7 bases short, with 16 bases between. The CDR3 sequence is CASSSPEGHYGELFF. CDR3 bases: TGTGCCAGCAGTTCCCCGGAGGGCCATTACGGGGAGCTGTTTTTT.

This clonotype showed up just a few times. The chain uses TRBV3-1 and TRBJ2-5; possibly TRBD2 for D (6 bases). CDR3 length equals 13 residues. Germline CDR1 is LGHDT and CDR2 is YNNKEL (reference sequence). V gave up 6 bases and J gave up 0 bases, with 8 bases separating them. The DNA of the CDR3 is TGTGCCAGCAGAACTAGCAACCAAGAGACCCAGTACTTC. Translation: CASRTSNQETQYF.

The CDR3 nucleotides read TGCGCCAGCAGCCAGGGACCGAGCTCTGGGGCCAACGTCCTGACTTTC. The encoded protein is CASSQGPSSGANVLTF. The chain uses TRBV4-1 and TRBJ2-6; either TRBD1 or TRBD2 may fit D (5 bases each). There are 16 residues in the CDR3. V shed 3 bases and J shed 0 bases, with 9 bases lying between them. The germline V gene encodes CDR1 MGHRA and CDR2 YSYEKL.

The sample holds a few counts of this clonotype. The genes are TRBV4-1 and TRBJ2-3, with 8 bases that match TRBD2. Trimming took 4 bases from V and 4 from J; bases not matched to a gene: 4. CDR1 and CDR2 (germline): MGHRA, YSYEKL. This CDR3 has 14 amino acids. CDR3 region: CASSPAGVADTQYF. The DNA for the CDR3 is TGCGCCAGCAGCCCAGCGGGAGTAGCAGATACGCAGTATTTT.

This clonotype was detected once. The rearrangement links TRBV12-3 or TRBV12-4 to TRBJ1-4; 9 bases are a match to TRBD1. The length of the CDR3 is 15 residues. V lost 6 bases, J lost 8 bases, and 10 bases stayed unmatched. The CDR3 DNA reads TGTGCCAGCAGCATACAGGGGGCGGTAGGAGAAAAACTGTTTTTT. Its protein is CASSIQGAVGEKLFF.

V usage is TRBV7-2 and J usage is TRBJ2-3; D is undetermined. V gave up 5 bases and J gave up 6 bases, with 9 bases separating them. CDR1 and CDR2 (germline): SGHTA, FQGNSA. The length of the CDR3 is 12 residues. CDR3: CASSRSLDTQYF. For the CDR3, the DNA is TGTGCCAGCAGCCGCTCGTTGGATACGCAGTATTTT.

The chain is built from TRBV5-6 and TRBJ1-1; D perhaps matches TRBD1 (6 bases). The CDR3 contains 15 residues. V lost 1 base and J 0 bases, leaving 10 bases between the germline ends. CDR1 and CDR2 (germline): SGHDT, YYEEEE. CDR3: CASSLLDRMNTEAFF. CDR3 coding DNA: TGTGCCAGCAGCTTGCTTGACAGGATGAACACTGAAGCTTTCTTT. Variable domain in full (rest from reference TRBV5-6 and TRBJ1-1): DAGVTQSPTHLIKTRGQQVTLRCSPKSGHDTVSWYQQALGQGPQFIFQYYEEEERQRGNFPDRFSGHQFPNYSSELNVNALLLGDSALYLCASSLLDRMNTEAFFGQGTRLTVV.

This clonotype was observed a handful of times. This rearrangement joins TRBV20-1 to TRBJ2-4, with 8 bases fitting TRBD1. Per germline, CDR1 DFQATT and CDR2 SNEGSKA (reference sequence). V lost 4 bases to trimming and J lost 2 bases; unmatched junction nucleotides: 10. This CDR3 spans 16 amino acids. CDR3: CSANGQGAFSKNIQYF. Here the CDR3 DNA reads TGCAGTGCTAACGGACAGGGAGCATTTTCCAAAAACATTCAGTACTTC.